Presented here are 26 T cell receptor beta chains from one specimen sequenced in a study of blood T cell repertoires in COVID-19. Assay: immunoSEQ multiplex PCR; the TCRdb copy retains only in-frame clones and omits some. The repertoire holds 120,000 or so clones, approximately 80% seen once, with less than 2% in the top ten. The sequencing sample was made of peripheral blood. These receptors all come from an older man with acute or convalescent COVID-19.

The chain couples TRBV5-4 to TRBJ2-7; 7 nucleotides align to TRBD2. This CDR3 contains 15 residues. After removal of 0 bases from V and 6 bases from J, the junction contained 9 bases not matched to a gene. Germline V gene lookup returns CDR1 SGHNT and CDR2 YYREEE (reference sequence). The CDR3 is CASSLVGGKAGEQYF. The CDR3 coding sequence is TGTGCCAGCAGCTTGGTCGGGGGGAAGGCCGGCGAGCAGTACTTC.

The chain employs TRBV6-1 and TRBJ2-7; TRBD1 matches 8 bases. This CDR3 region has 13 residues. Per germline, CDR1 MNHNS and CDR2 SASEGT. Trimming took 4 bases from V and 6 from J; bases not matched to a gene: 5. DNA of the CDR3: TGTGCCAGCAGTGGACAGGGGTTTGGCGAGCAGTACTTC. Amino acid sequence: CASSGQGFGEQYF.

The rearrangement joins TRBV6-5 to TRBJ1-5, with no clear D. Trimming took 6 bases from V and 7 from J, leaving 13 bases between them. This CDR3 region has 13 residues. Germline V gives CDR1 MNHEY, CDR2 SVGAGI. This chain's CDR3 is CASSANRVQPQHF. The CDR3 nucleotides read TGTGCCAGCAGCGCAAATCGGGTCCAGCCCCAGCATTTT.

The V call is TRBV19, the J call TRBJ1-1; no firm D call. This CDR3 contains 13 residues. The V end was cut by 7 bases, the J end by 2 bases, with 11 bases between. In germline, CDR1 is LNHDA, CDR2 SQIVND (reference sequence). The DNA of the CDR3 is TGTGCCAGTATGACGGACTTCAACACTGAAGCTTTCTTT. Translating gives CASMTDFNTEAFF.

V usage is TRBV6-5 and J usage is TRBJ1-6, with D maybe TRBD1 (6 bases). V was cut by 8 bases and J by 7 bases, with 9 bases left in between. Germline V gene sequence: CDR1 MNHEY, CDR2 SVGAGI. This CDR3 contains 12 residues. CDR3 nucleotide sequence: TGTGCCAGCCGGACAGTAAATTCACCCCTCCACTTT. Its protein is CASRTVNSPLHF.

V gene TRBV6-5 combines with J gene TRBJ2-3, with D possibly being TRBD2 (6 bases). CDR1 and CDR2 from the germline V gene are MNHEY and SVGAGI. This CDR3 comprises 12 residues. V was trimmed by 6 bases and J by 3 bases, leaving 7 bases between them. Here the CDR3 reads CASRGTTDTQYF. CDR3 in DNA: TGTGCCAGCAGAGGGACTACAGATACGCAGTATTTT.

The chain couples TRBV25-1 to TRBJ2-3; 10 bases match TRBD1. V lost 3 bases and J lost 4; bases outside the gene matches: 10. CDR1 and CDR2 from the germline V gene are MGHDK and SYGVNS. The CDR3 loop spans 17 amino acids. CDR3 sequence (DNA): TGTGCCAGCAGTGACGGGACAGGGGAACAGGTTGCAGATACGCAGTATTTT. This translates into CASSDGTGEQVADTQYF.

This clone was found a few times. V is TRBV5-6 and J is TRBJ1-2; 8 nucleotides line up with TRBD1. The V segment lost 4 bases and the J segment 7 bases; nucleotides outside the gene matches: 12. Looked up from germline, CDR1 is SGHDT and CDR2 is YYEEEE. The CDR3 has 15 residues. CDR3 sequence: CASSQLGTGRPGYTF. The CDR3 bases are TGTGCCAGCAGCCAGCTCGGGACAGGACGACCTGGCTACACCTTC.

CDR3 protein: CASRTGQGYTDTQYF. The CDR3 region has the DNA TGTGCCAGCAGGACGGGACAGGGCTACACAGATACGCAGTATTTT. V is TRBV6-5 and J is TRBJ2-3; 9 bases fit TRBD1. Trimming removed 6 bases from V and 2 bases from J; junction bases left unmatched: 6. From germline, CDR1 is MNHEY and CDR2 SVGAGI. This CDR3 is 15 amino acids long.

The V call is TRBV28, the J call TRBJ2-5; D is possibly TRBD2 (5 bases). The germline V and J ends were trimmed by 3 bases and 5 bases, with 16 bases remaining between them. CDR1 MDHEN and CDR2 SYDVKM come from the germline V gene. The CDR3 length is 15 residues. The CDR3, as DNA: TGTGCCAGCAGTTTTGGCACCTGGACTGGGGAGACCCAGTACTTC. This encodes CASSFGTWTGETQYF.

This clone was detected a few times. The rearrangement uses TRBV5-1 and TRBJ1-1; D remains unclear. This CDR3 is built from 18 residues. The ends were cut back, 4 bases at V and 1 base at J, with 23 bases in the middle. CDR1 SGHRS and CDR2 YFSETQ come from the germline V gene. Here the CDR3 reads CASSPAIQRVYRNTEAFF. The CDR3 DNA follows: TGCGCCAGCAGCCCAGCGATCCAGCGCGTCTATCGGAACACTGAAGCTTTCTTT.

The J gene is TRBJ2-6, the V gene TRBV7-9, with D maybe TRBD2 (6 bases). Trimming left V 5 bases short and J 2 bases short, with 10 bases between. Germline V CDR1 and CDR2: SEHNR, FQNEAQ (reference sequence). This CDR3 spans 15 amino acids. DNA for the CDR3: TGTGCCAGCAGCGTAGGGACTGCTGGGGCCAACGTCCTGACTTTC. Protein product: CASSVGTAGANVLTF.

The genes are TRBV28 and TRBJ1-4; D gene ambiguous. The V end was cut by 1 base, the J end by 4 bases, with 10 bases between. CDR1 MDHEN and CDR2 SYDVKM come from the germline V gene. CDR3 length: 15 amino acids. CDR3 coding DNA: TGTGCCAGCAGTTTATTGAACGGGTATAATGAAAAACTGTTTTTT. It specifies CASSLLNGYNEKLFF.

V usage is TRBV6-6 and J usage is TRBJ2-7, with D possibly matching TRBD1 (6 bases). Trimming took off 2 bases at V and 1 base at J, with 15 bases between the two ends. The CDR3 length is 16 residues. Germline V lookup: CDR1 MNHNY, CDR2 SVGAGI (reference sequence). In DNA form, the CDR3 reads TGTGCCAGCAGTTACCCTAGACAGGCCCTATCCTACGAGCAGTACTTC. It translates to CASSYPRQALSYEQYF.

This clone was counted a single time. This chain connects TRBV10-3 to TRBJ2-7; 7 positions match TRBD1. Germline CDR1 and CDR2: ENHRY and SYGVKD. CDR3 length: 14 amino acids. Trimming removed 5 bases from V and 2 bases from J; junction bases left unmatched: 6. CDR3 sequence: CAISRTGATYEQYF. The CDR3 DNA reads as TGTGCCATCAGTAGAACAGGGGCTACCTACGAGCAGTACTTC.

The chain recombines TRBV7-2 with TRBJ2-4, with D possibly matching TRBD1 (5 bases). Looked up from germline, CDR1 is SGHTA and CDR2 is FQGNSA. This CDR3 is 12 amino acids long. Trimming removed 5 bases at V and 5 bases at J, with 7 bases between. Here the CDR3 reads CASSLTENIQYF. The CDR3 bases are TGTGCCAGCAGCCTGACAGAAAACATTCAGTACTTC.

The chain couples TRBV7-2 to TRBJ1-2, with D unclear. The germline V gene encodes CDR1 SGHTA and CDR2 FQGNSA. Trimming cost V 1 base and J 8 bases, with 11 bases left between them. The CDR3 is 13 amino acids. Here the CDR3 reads CASSLDGNGGYTF. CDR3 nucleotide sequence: TGTGCCAGCAGCTTAGACGGGAATGGCGGCTACACCTTC. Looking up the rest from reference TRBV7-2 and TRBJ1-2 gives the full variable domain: GAGVSQSPSNKVTEKGKDVELRCDPISGHTALYWYRQSLGQGLEFLIYFQGNSAPDKSGLPSDRFSAERTGGSVSTLTIQRTQQEDSAVYLCASSLDGNGGYTFGSGTRLTVV.

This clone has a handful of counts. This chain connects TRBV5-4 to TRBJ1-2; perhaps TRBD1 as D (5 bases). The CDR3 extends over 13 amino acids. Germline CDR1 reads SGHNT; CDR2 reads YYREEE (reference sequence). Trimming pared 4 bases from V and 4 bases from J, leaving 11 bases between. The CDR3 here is CASSTRASYGYTF. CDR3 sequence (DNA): TGTGCCAGCAGCACCAGGGCTTCCTATGGCTACACCTTC. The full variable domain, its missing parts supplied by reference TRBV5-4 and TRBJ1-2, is ETGVTQSPTHLIKTRGQQVTLRCSSQSGHNTVSWYQQALGQGPQFIFQYYREEENGRGNFPPRFSGLQFPNYSSELNVNALELDDSALYLCASSTRASYGYTFGSGTRLTVV.

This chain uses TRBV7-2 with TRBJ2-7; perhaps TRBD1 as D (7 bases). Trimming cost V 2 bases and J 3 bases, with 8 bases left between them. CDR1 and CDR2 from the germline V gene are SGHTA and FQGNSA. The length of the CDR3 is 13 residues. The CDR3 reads CASSLQGGYEQYF. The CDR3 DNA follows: TGTGCCAGCAGCTTACAGGGGGGCTACGAGCAGTACTTC.

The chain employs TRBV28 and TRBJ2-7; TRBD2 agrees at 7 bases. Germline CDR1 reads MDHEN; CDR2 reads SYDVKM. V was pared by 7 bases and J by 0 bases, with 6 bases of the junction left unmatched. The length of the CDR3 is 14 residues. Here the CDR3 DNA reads TGTGCCAGCATGAGCGGGGTTAGCTCCTACGAGCAGTACTTC. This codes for CASMSGVSSYEQYF. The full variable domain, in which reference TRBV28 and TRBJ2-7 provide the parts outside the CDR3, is DVKVTQSSRYLVKRTGEKVFLECVQDMDHENMFWYRQDPGLGLRLIYFSYDVKMKEKGDIPEGYSVSREKKERFSLILESASTNQTSMYLCASMSGVSSYEQYFGPGTRLTVT.

CDR3 in amino acids: CASSLLGGRAIHTDTQYF. As DNA, the CDR3 is TGTGCCAGCAGCTTATTAGGGGGTCGGGCAATTCACACAGATACGCAGTATTTT. The chain links TRBV7-9 to TRBJ2-3, with D tentatively TRBD1 (6 bases). CDR1 is SEHNR and CDR2 is FQNEAQ in the germline V gene (reference sequence). The CDR3 consists of 18 residues. V lost 2 bases and J 2 bases, leaving 20 bases between the germline ends.

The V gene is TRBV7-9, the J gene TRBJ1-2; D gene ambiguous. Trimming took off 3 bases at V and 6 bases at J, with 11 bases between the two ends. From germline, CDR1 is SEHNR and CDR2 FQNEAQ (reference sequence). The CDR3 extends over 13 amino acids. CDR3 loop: CASSFSQRDGYTF. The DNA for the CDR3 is TGTGCCAGCAGCTTTAGCCAGAGAGATGGCTACACCTTC.

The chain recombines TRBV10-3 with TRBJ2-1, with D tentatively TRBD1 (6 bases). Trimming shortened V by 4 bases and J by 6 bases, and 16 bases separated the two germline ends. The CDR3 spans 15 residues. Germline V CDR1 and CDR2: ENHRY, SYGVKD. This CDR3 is CAISALGGRFNEQFF. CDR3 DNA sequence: TGTGCCATCAGTGCACTAGGGGGACGTTTCAATGAGCAGTTCTTC.

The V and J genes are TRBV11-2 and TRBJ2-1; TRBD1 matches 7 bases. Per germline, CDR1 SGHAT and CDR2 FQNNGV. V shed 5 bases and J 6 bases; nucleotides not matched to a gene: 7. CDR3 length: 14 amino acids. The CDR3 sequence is CASSGTGQANEQFF. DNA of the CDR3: TGTGCCAGCAGCGGAACTGGACAGGCCAATGAGCAGTTCTTC.

The CDR3 sequence is CASSLVGGGPLSTEAFF. In DNA form, the CDR3 reads TGTGCCAGCAGCTTAGTCGGCGGAGGGCCCTTGAGCACTGAAGCTTTCTTT. The rearrangement joins TRBV7-2 to TRBJ1-1; D gene ambiguous. The CDR3 runs 17 residues. Trimming removed 1 base from V and 4 bases from J, with 19 bases in between. Germline V CDR1 and CDR2: SGHTA, FQGNSA.

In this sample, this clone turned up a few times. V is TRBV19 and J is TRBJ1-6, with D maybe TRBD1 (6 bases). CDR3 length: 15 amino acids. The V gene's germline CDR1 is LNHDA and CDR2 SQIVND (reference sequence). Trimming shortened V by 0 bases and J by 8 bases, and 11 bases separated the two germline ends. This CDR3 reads CASSIDAGVYSPLHF. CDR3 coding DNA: TGTGCCAGTAGTATAGATGCAGGGGTTTATTCACCCCTCCACTTT.